Each of the 5 T cell receptor beta chains below was sequenced from the same sample in a study of blood T cells in healthy people across ages. Combining a sample-barcoded 5' primer with a J-beta primer mix, a second PCR ran for about 7 to 11 cycles. In TCRdb, the 5' RACE reads were re-called with MiXCR into one record per CDR3 protein. The table lists some 1.1 million distinct CDR3 sequences, around two fifths of them singletons, with approximately 14% in the top ten. Specimen: blood. The receptors were gathered from a young man in good health.

This rearrangement joins TRBV10-3 to TRBJ1-6; 9 positions agree with TRBD1. Trimming took 3 bases from V and 10 from J; bases not matched to a gene: 7. CDR1 is ENHRY, CDR2 SYGVKD, per germline. The CDR3 has 15 residues. For the CDR3, the DNA is TGTGCCATCAGTGAAAGGACAGGGGTAAGATCACCCCTCCACTTT. This encodes CAISERTGVRSPLHF.

This clonotype was seen only a few times. The chain couples TRBV6-6 to TRBJ1-2; TRBD1 might be the D (6 bases). Trimming removed 2 bases at V and 4 bases at J, with 11 bases between. Germline CDR1 and CDR2: MNHNY and SVGAGI (reference sequence). The CDR3 contains 14 residues. The chain's CDR3 is CASSYEQGLYGYTF. DNA for the CDR3: TGTGCCAGCAGTTACGAACAGGGCCTCTATGGCTACACCTTC.

The J gene is TRBJ1-1, the V gene TRBV18, with D maybe TRBD1 (6 bases). The germline V gene has CDR1 KGHSH and CDR2 LQKENI. The length of the CDR3 is 15 residues. V lost 5 bases and J 3 bases, leaving 16 bases between the germline ends. CDR3 sequence reads: CASSDRDNQYTEAFF. Here the CDR3 DNA reads TGTGCCAGCTCAGACCGGGACAACCAGTACACTGAAGCTTTCTTT.

The chain employs TRBV20-1 and TRBJ2-3; tentative D call: TRBD2 (6 bases). With 1 base removed from V and 4 bases from J, the gap between germline ends came to 9 bases. CDR1 is DFQATT and CDR2 is SNEGSKA in the germline V gene (reference sequence). The CDR3 consists of 13 residues. CDR3 residues: CSARVPSADTQYF. CDR3 in DNA: TGCAGTGCTAGAGTCCCTAGCGCAGATACGCAGTATTTT.

The chain employs TRBV6-2 or TRBV6-3 and TRBJ1-2; D perhaps matches TRBD1 (6 bases). V was shortened by 1 base and J by 7 bases, with 13 bases between the two germline ends. Germline V gene data show CDR1 as MNHEY and CDR2 as SVGEGT. CDR3 length: 14 amino acids. CDR3 region: CASSYFPTGSGYTF. CDR3 nucleotides: TGTGCCAGCAGTTACTTCCCTACAGGGAGTGGCTACACCTTC.